Shown below are 13 T cell receptor beta chains from a single sample sequenced in a study of cytomegalovirus exposure and HLA in healthy donors. PCR amplification relied on 60 Vbeta primers (plus 13 Jbeta primers). Here immunoSEQ multiplex PCR was the method, and the copy in TCRdb shows in-frame clones only, minus some. The sample records fewer than 200,000 clones, roughly 13% being singletons. Sequences were obtained from PBMCs. These TCRs come from a man aged 50 to 59 in good health and CMV-seropositive.

The V and J genes are TRBV4-3 and TRBJ2-5; D gene ambiguous. The CDR3 is 13 amino acids. Trimming removed 3 bases from V and 2 bases from J, with 7 bases in between. Looked up from germline, CDR1 is LGHNA and CDR2 is YSLEER. The CDR3 loop is CASSQQAQETQYF. CDR3 sequence (DNA): TGCGCCAGCAGCCAGCAGGCTCAAGAGACCCAGTACTTC.

This chain uses TRBV28 with TRBJ1-1, with TRBD1 matching over 7 bases. The CDR3 runs to 14 residues. V lost 7 bases and J lost 2; bases outside the gene matches: 7. The germline gives CDR1 MDHEN, CDR2 SYDVKM. CDR3: CASTNQGGNTEAFF. Written as DNA, the CDR3 is TGTGCCAGCACCAACCAGGGGGGAAACACTGAAGCTTTCTTT.

This clone was seen a handful of times. V is TRBV11-3 and J is TRBJ2-7, with 10 positions matching TRBD2. The CDR3 runs to 14 residues. J gave up 4 bases and V 5 bases, and 5 bases lay outside the gene matches. CDR1 and CDR2 from the germline V gene are SGHNT and YENEEA. The DNA of the CDR3 is TGTGCCAGCAGCCCCCGACTAGCGGGTTACGAGCAGTACGTC. It encodes CASSPRLAGYEQYV.

This clone appeared a few times. V and J are TRBV7-6 and TRBJ2-7; unclear D gene. From germline, CDR1 is SGHVS and CDR2 FNYEAQ. Trimming cost V 2 bases and J 3 bases, with 8 bases left between them. This CDR3 region has 13 residues. DNA of the CDR3: TGTGCCAGCAGCTTAACGGGTTACTACGAGCAGTACTTC. Its translation is CASSLTGYYEQYF.

V gene TRBV5-1 combines with J gene TRBJ2-3; maybe TRBD2 (5 bases). This CDR3 has 14 residues. The germline V gene encodes CDR1 SGHRS and CDR2 YFSETQ. The V end lost 0 bases, the J end lost 3 bases, and 8 bases lay between the germline ends. CDR3 region: CASSLGTETDTQYF. The CDR3 DNA reads as TGCGCCAGCAGCTTGGGGACTGAAACAGATACGCAGTATTTT.

This chain uses TRBV5-1 with TRBJ2-1; the D gene is possibly TRBD2 (7 bases). The CDR3 contains 17 residues. V gave up 6 bases and J gave up 7 bases, with 26 bases separating them. CDR1 and CDR2 (germline): SGHRS, YFSETQ. CDR3 region: CASNQPRGGSQNNEQFF. The CDR3 DNA is TGCGCCAGCAACCAACCTAGGGGGGGGAGCCAAAATAATGAGCAGTTCTTC. Complete variable domain (other parts from reference TRBV5-1 and TRBJ2-1): KAGVTQTPRYLIKTRGQQVTLSCSPISGHRSVSWYQQTPGQGLQFLFEYFSETQRNKGNFPGRFSGRQFSNSRSEMNVSTLELGDSALYLCASNQPRGGSQNNEQFFGPGTRLTVL.

This clone was found a few times. This sequence joins TRBV30 and TRBJ2-5; TRBD1 agrees at 8 bases. The CDR3 contains 16 residues. The ends lost 1 base at V and 5 bases at J; junction bases unmatched: 12. Germline values: CDR1 GTSNPN, CDR2 SVGIG (reference sequence). The CDR3 spells CAWSALLDRGAETQYF. In DNA, the CDR3 is TGTGCCTGGAGTGCGTTATTAGACAGGGGCGCGGAGACCCAGTACTTC.

This clone was counted between two and nine times. The chain couples TRBV10-2 to TRBJ2-6; D might be TRBD2 (6 bases). The CDR3 extends over 14 amino acids. The germline V gene encodes CDR1 WSHSY and CDR2 SAAADI. Trimming cost V 0 bases and J 12 bases, with 12 bases left between them. CDR3 amino acids: CASSESHPGVVLTF. The CDR3, as DNA: TGCGCCAGCAGTGAGTCCCACCCGGGGGTCGTCCTGACTTTC.

The chain combines TRBV15 with TRBJ1-5, with D unclear. CDR1 and CDR2 from the germline V gene are LNHNV and YYDKDF (reference sequence). CDR3 length: 17 amino acids. V shed 0 bases and J shed 6 bases, with 18 bases lying between them. The CDR3 loop reads CATSRDGNPETGQPQHF. Here the CDR3 DNA reads TGTGCCACCAGCAGAGATGGTAACCCAGAAACGGGTCAGCCCCAGCATTTT.

In this sample, this clone turned up a few times. This specimen includes other DNA sequences encoding the same CDR3. The chain uses TRBV4-3 and TRBJ1-2; 10 bases map to TRBD1. Looked up from germline, CDR1 is LGHNA and CDR2 is YSLEER. The CDR3 consists of 15 residues. With 4 bases clipped from V and 4 bases from J, the junction kept 6 bases outside the gene matches. The CDR3 DNA is TGCGCCAGCAGCCCCGACAGGGGGCGAAGCTATGGCTACACCTTC. Amino acids: CASSPDRGRSYGYTF.

The chain couples TRBV6-5 to TRBJ2-1; 8 bases align to TRBD1. The CDR3 covers 12 residues. Looked up from germline, CDR1 is MNHEY and CDR2 is SVGAGI. The J segment lost 8 bases and the V segment lost 7 bases, leaving 4 bases of the junction unmatched. CDR3 DNA: TGTGCCAGCATTGGACAGGGCCATGAGCAGTTCTTC. This translates into CASIGQGHEQFF.

This chain joins TRBV7-8 and TRBJ1-5; perhaps TRBD1 as D (5 bases). This CDR3 has 15 amino acids. Trimming stripped 1 base from V and 4 bases from J, with 11 bases between. CDR1 is SGHVS, CDR2 FQNEAQ, per germline. The DNA of the CDR3 is TGTGCCAGCAGCTTAGGTGACAGTCCTAATCAGCCCCAGCATTTT. As protein: CASSLGDSPNQPQHF.

This clone was recorded a few times. V is TRBV6-6 and J is TRBJ1-5; TRBD1 agrees at 8 bases. Germline V gene sequence: CDR1 MNHNY, CDR2 SVGAGI (reference sequence). CDR3 size: 15 residues. V lost 8 bases to trimming and J lost 6 bases; unmatched junction nucleotides: 12. The CDR3 reads CASRDRGASPQPQHF. As DNA, the CDR3 is TGTGCCAGCCGCGACAGGGGCGCTTCGCCTCAGCCCCAGCATTTT.